The present T cell receptor beta chain was sequenced within a study of PD-1 blockade in classical Hodgkin lymphoma. This clone occurred once. Its antigen is currently unknown. Study-wide results and limits: Sources of repertoire differences remain undefined, possibly disease activity or prior therapy. With CD4+ cells, TCR diversity rose significantly by C4D1, but not with CD8+ cells. Baseline diversity resembling that of newly diagnosed patients was seen in complete responders.

The CDR3 loop spans 15 amino acids. V gave up 6 bases and J gave up 3 bases, with 17 bases separating them. CDR1 is LNHDA and CDR2 is SQIVND in the germline V gene (reference sequence). Each of the patients experienced relapse following autologous stem cell transplantation, and their brentuximab vedotin exposure differed. Assay used: immunoSEQ multiplex PCR; TCRdb lists only in-frame clones, some missing. The sample records 45,000 or so clones, around 66% being singletons. The chain has TRBV19 and TRBJ1-1; weak D call: TRBD1 (6 bases). This material consisted of peripheral blood mononuclear cells (PBMCs), taken at baseline. The receptor was derived from a human donor with classical Hodgkin lymphoma. The CDR3 DNA reads as TGTGCCAGTAGCCTGACCCCGGGGGCGGACACTGAAGCTTTCTTT. Translated, it gives CASSLTPGADTEAFF. Full variable domain (missing parts from reference TRBV19 and TRBJ1-1): DGGITQSPKYLFRKEGQNVTLSCEQNLNHDAMYWYRQDPGQGLRLIYYSQIVNDFQKGDIAEGYSVSREKKESFPLTVTSAQKNPTAFYLCASSLTPGADTEAFFGQGTRLTVV.